This T cell receptor beta chain comes out of a study of metastatic and nonmetastatic thyroid tumors. Study-wide results and caveats: Reportedly, malignant thyroid tumors had significantly higher TCR beta diversity than benign nodules, in blood and tumor.

The CDR3 length is 13 residues. Trimming stripped 3 bases from V and 0 bases from J, with 6 bases between. Germline CDR1 SGHRS, CDR2 YFSETQ. MiXCR re-clonotyped the PCR reads for TCRdb. Of 10,000 to 15,000 clones listed, roughly 12% were seen once; the top ten hold about 33%. Each patient came to thyroid surgery without any prior treatment (of any kind). This clone was found many times. Its specificity is unknown. The V gene is TRBV5-1, the J gene TRBJ1-1; D is ambiguous. The receptor was derived from a female donor with papillary thyroid cancer or a benign thyroid nodule (not recorded which). Some clones in this sample may be carry-over from other donors' samples. The source material was blood. The CDR3 nucleotides read TGCGCCAGCAGCTGGGAGGTGAACACTGAAGCTTTCTTT. Its protein product is CASSWEVNTEAFF. The full variable domain, in which reference TRBV5-1 and TRBJ1-1 provide the parts outside the CDR3, is KAGVTQTPRYLIKTRGQQVTLSCSPISGHRSVSWYQQTPGQGLQFLFEYFSETQRNKGNFPGRFSGRQFSNSRSEMNVSTLELGDSALYLCASSWEVNTEAFFGQGTRLTVV.